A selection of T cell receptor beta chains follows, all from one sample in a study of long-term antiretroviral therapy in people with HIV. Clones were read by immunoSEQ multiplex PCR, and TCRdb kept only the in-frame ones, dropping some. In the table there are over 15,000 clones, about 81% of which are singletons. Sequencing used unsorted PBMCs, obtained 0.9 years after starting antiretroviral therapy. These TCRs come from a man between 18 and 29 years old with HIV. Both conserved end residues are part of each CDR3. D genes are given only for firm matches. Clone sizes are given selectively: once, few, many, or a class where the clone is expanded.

CDR3: CASSQGTLNTEAFF; DNA: TGCGCCAGCAGCCAAGGTACGCTGAACACTGAAGCTTTCTTT; D: NA; J: TRBJ1-1; V: TRBV4-1; size: NA
CDR3: CASSLERIGANVLTF; DNA: TGTGCCAGCAGCTTAGAGCGGATTGGGGCCAACGTCCTGACTTTC; D: NA; J: TRBJ2-6; V: TRBV7-8; size: NA
CDR3: CASSPREREGNNEQFF; DNA: TGTGCCAGCAGCCCTAGGGAGCGGGAAGGGAACAATGAGCAGTTCTTC; D: TRBD2; J: TRBJ2-1; V: TRBV7-9; size: NA
CDR3: CASTRDRTNYGYTF; DNA: TGTGCCAGCACCAGAGACAGGACCAACTATGGCTACACCTTC; D: NA; J: TRBJ1-2; V: TRBV2; size: few
CDR3: CASSPTNTEAFF; DNA: TGTGCCAGCTCACCAACCAACACTGAAGCTTTCTTT; D: NA; J: TRBJ1-1; V: TRBV18; size: NA
CDR3: CASSVAGTGEDYGYTF; DNA: TGTGCCAGCAGCGTAGCGGGGACAGGGGAGGACTATGGCTACACCTTC; D: TRBD1; J: TRBJ1-2; V: TRBV9; size: NA
CDR3: CASSILAGSSYNEQFF; DNA: TGTGCCAGTAGTATATTAGCGGGGAGCTCCTACAATGAGCAGTTCTTC; D: TRBD2; J: TRBJ2-1; V: TRBV19; size: NA
CDR3: CASSIDIRTGEKLFF; DNA: TGTGCCAGTAGTATAGATATCAGGACAGGCGAAAAACTGTTTTTT; D: TRBD1; J: TRBJ1-4; V: TRBV19; size: few
CDR3: CASSTGLEDTQYF; DNA: TGTGCCAGCAGCACAGGGTTGGAAGATACGCAGTATTTT; D: NA; J: TRBJ2-3; V: TRBV27; size: NA
CDR3: CASSVQSSNQPQHF; DNA: TGTGCCAGCAGTGTACAGTCCAGCAATCAGCCCCAGCATTTT; D: NA; J: TRBJ1-5; V: TRBV6-1; size: NA
CDR3: CASSLASAMNTEAFF; DNA: TGTGCCAGCAGCTTAGCGTCGGCCATGAACACTGAAGCTTTCTTT; D: NA; J: TRBJ1-1; V: TRBV7-9; size: NA
CDR3: CASSENALAKNIQYF; DNA: TGTGCCAGCAGCGAAAACGCGTTAGCCAAAAACATTCAGTACTTC; D: NA; J: TRBJ2-4; V: TRBV7-2; size: NA
CDR3: CASSYPRGGQEVTDTQYF; DNA: TGTGCCAGCAGCTATCCGAGAGGGGGGCAGGAGGTAACAGATACGCAGTATTTT; D: NA; J: TRBJ2-3; V: TRBV7-9; size: once
CDR3: CASSFFAGPEAFF; DNA: TGTGCCAGCAGCTTCTTTGCCGGTCCTGAAGCTTTCTTT; D: NA; J: TRBJ1-1; V: TRBV7-9; size: NA
CDR3: CASSLEHGIFNEQFF; DNA: TGTGCCAGCAGCTTAGAGCATGGTATTTTCAATGAGCAGTTCTTC; D: NA; J: TRBJ2-1; V: TRBV11-1; size: NA
CDR3: CASSDPLGQGLYEQYF; DNA: TGTGCCAGCAGTGATCCCCTGGGACAGGGCCTCTACGAGCAGTACTTC; D: TRBD1; J: TRBJ2-7; V: TRBV2; size: few
CDR3: CASRDGPQHF; DNA: TGTGCCAGTAGGGACGGGCCCCAGCATTTT; D: NA; J: TRBJ1-5; V: TRBV19; size: NA
CDR3: CASSLWTGFRYEQYF; DNA: TGTGCCAGCAGTTTATGGACAGGGTTTAGGTACGAGCAGTACTTC; D: TRBD1; J: TRBJ2-7; V: TRBV27; size: NA
CDR3: CASSLEGPWNQPQHF; DNA: TGTGCCAGTAGTCTAGAAGGGCCGTGGAATCAGCCCCAGCATTTT; D: NA; J: TRBJ1-5; V: TRBV19; size: NA
CDR3: CASTRISNTGELFF; DNA: TGTGCCAGTACCAGGATCTCGAACACCGGGGAGCTGTTTTTT; D: NA; J: TRBJ2-2; V: TRBV19; size: once
CDR3: CASSQPLDSHNSPLHF; DNA: TGCGCCAGCAGTCAGCCCCTCGACAGCCATAATTCACCCCTCCACTTT; D: NA; J: TRBJ1-6; V: TRBV23-1; size: NA
CDR3: CAISESQMNTEAFF; DNA: TGTGCCATCAGTGAGTCCCAGATGAACACTGAAGCTTTCTTT; D: NA; J: TRBJ1-1; V: TRBV10-3; size: NA
CDR3: CASIVGPNTGELFF; DNA: TGTGCCAGCATCGTAGGACCGAACACCGGGGAGCTGTTTTTT; D: NA; J: TRBJ2-2; V: TRBV2; size: NA
CDR3: CASSVAYRGNIQYF; DNA: TGTGCCAGCAGCGTAGCGTACAGAGGGAACATTCAGTACTTC; D: NA; J: TRBJ2-4; V: TRBV9; size: NA
CDR3: CASSYEQGSQHF; DNA: TGTGCCAGCAGTTACGAACAGGGTTCCCAGCATTTT; D: NA; J: TRBJ1-5; V: TRBV6-6; size: once
CDR3: CASSEWGEGRDLFF; DNA: TGTGCCAGCAGTGAATGGGGAGAGGGAAGGGACCTGTTTTTT; D: NA; J: TRBJ1-4; V: TRBV25-1; size: NA
CDR3: CATPGENTGELFF; DNA: TGTGCCACGCCCGGGGAGAACACCGGGGAGCTGTTTTTT; D: NA; J: TRBJ2-2; V: TRBV19; size: NA
CDR3: CASSQELGLTNEQYF; DNA: TGCGCCAGCAGCCAAGAGCTGGGACTAACTAACGAGCAGTACTTC; D: TRBD2; J: TRBJ2-7; V: TRBV4-1; size: NA
CDR3: CASSLVGYSSYNEQFF; DNA: TGCGCCAGCAGCTTGGTAGGGTATAGCTCCTACAATGAGCAGTTCTTC; D: NA; J: TRBJ2-1; V: TRBV5-1; size: NA